Below, 32 T cell receptor beta chains from the same sample are listed, as sequenced in a study of T cell repertoires in aging, cancer and after chemotherapy (dated by TCRdb to 2018 to 2020). TCR beta rearrangements were amplified from genomic DNA extracted from peripheral blood rather than from sorted cells or RNA. The instrument given in TCRdb is Illumina MiSeq. Using a mixed TRB-A/B primer pool, multiplex touch-down PCR amplified rearranged TRB sequences covering the V, D and J segments. The raw public reads went through TCRdb reprocessing: fastp at Q25, MiXCR clone calling, in-frame beta chains kept. Records with the same CDR3 protein are collapsed into one entry carrying the most frequent genes and DNA. The sample records 1,500 to 2,000 distinct CDR3 sequences, 55% to 70% of which are singletons. Clones ranked in the top ten supply around three fifths of the sample. The specimen sequenced was blood. The receptors derive from a human donor with a solid tumor.

The rearrangement joins TRBV6-1 to TRBJ2-3; the D is unclear. The germline gives CDR1 MNHNS, CDR2 SASEGT. This CDR3 is 14 amino acids long. V dropped 2 bases and J dropped 2 bases, with 8 bases sitting between them. In DNA, the CDR3 is TGTGCCAGCAGTGAACTACATAACACAGATACGCAGTATTTT. It specifies CASSELHNTDTQYF.

The chain couples TRBV19 to TRBJ1-2, with D maybe TRBD1 (5 bases). V lost 7 bases to trimming and J lost 3 bases, with 9 bases between them. The CDR3 spans 12 residues. The germline V gene has CDR1 LNHDA and CDR2 SQIVND (reference sequence). The CDR3 reads CASTVTDYGYTF. In DNA form, the CDR3 reads TGTGCCAGTACCGTGACAGACTATGGCTACACCTTC. Based on the CDR3 plus reference TRBV19 and TRBJ1-2, the full variable domain is DGGITQSPKYLFRKEGQNVTLSCEQNLNHDAMYWYRQDPGQGLRLIYYSQIVNDFQKGDIAEGYSVSREKKESFPLTVTSAQKNPTAFYLCASTVTDYGYTFGSGTRLTVV.

The rearrangement joins TRBV27 to TRBJ2-7; TRBD1 is a possible D gene (6 bases). Germline V CDR1 and CDR2: MNHEY, SMNVEV (reference sequence). The V and J ends lost 7 bases and 6 bases respectively, with 22 bases between them. The CDR3 length is 15 residues. CDR3 in amino acids: CASMQQGDSSSEQYF. CDR3 bases: TGTGCCAGCATGCAACAGGGTGACTCCTCTTCCGAGCAGTACTTC.

V is TRBV5-1 and J is TRBJ1-4, with 10 bases lining up with TRBD1. This CDR3 comprises 15 residues. J was trimmed by 8 bases and V by 6 bases; bases with no gene match: 10. In germline, CDR1 is SGHRS, CDR2 YFSETQ. CDR3 in DNA: TGCGCCAGCAACCGACTGGGACAGGGGCACGAAAAACTGTTTTTT. Residues: CASNRLGQGHEKLFF.

V is TRBV7-3 and J is TRBJ2-1; the D is unclear. Germline V gene sequence: CDR1 SGHTA, CDR2 FQGTGA. V shed 2 bases and J shed 2 bases, with 10 bases lying between them. The CDR3 length is 15 residues. The CDR3 nucleotides read TGTGCCAGCAGCTTAGAGACTGGCCCCTACAATGAGCAGTTCTTC. Translation gives CASSLETGPYNEQFF. The full variable domain, completed using reference TRBV7-3 and TRBJ2-1, is GAGVSQTPSNKVTEKGKYVELRCDPISGHTALYWYRQSLGQGPEFLIYFQGTGAADDSGLPNDRFFAVRPEGSVSTLKIQRTERGDSAVYLCASSLETGPYNEQFFGPGTRLTVL.

Here the CDR3 reads CSARSLTVGRPGEQYF. For the CDR3, the DNA is TGCAGTGCTAGATCCCTGACGGTGGGGAGGCCCGGCGAGCAGTACTTC. The V call is TRBV20-1, the J call TRBJ2-7, with D possibly being TRBD2 (6 bases). Germline V gene sequence: CDR1 DFQATT, CDR2 SNEGSKA (reference sequence). This CDR3 spans 16 amino acids. Trimming pared 2 bases from V and 6 bases from J, leaving 23 bases between.

This clonotype was detected once. The V call is TRBV5-1, the J call TRBJ1-1; TRBD1 agrees at 7 bases. The CDR3 has 13 amino acids. Unmatched junction bases numbered 4, after V lost 4 bases and J lost 4 bases. The germline gives CDR1 SGHRS, CDR2 YFSETQ. The CDR3 DNA sequence: TGCGCCAGCAGCCGAACAGGGGCCACTGAAGCTTTCTTT. This gives the protein CASSRTGATEAFF. Full variable domain (missing parts from reference TRBV5-1 and TRBJ1-1): KAGVTQTPRYLIKTRGQQVTLSCSPISGHRSVSWYQQTPGQGLQFLFEYFSETQRNKGNFPGRFSGRQFSNSRSEMNVSTLELGDSALYLCASSRTGATEAFFGQGTRLTVV.

The rearrangement joins TRBV11-2 to TRBJ1-2; 11 positions agree with TRBD1. J lost 4 bases, V lost 4 bases, and 2 bases had no gene match. This CDR3 is 14 amino acids long. Germline V gene data show CDR1 as SGHAT and CDR2 as FQNNGV. The CDR3 DNA follows: TGTGCCAGCAGCTGGGACAGGGGGGGCTATGGCTACACCTTC. Amino acids: CASSWDRGGYGYTF.

This clonotype came up a few times. CDR3 protein: CSARPLGQGQSYEQYF. The CDR3 DNA reads TGCAGTGCTAGACCCTTAGGACAGGGACAGTCCTACGAGCAGTACTTC. The rearrangement joins TRBV20-1 to TRBJ2-7; 8 nucleotides align to TRBD1. Trimming cost V 2 bases and J 1 base; bases outside gene matches: 10. Germline CDR1 is DFQATT and CDR2 is SNEGSKA (reference sequence). The CDR3 totals 16 residues.

The chain carries TRBV29-1 and TRBJ1-1; D may be TRBD1 (5 bases). The ends were cut back, 0 bases at V and 3 bases at J, with 17 bases in the middle. CDR1 SQVTM and CDR2 ANQGSEA come from the germline V gene. This CDR3 is 16 amino acids long. This CDR3 is CSVEEVGSGGDTEAFF. The CDR3 nucleotides read TGCAGCGTTGAAGAAGTGGGTTCCGGGGGAGACACTGAAGCTTTCTTT. Full variable domain (rest looked up from reference TRBV29-1 and TRBJ1-1): SAVISQKPSRDICQRGTSLTIQCQVDSQVTMMFWYRQQPGQSLTLIATANQGSEATYESGFVIDKFPISRPNLTFSTLTVSNMSPEDSSIYLCSVEEVGSGGDTEAFFGQGTRLTVV.

The genes are TRBV29-1 and TRBJ2-7; 7 bases fit TRBD1. Trimming at V came to 2 bases and at J to 2 bases, leaving 3 bases not matched to a gene. This CDR3 has 13 amino acids. Germline CDR1 reads SQVTM; CDR2 reads ANQGSEA. CDR3 amino acids: CSVELGQPYEQYF. The CDR3 nucleotides are TGCAGCGTTGAATTGGGACAGCCCTACGAGCAGTACTTC.

The chain couples TRBV30 to TRBJ1-1; 9 nucleotides agree with TRBD1. This CDR3 is 15 amino acids long. CDR1 is GTSNPN, CDR2 SVGIG, per germline (reference sequence). The trim removed 4 bases at V and 0 bases at J, leaving 6 bases unmatched. The chain's CDR3 is CAWTRDRDMNTEAFF. Written as DNA, the CDR3 is TGTGCCTGGACCCGGGACAGGGACATGAACACTGAAGCTTTCTTT.

A word on this clonotype: An end of the junction does not agree with germline; a read error may underlie this. The chain uses TRBV5-6 and TRBJ1-2; no clear D gene. This CDR3 contains 14 residues. CDR1 SGHDT and CDR2 YYEEEE come from the germline V gene. CDR3 DNA sequence: TGCGCCAGCAGCTTGGCCACAGCGAACTATGGCTACACCTTC. This translates into CASSLATANYGYTF. Full variable domain (rest looked up from reference TRBV5-6 and TRBJ1-2): DAGVTQSPTHLIKTRGQQVTLRCSPKSGHDTVSWYQQALGQGPQFIFQYYEEEERQRGNFPDRFSGHQFPNYSSELNVNALLLGDSALYLCASSLATANYGYTFGSGTRLTVV.

J is TRBJ2-1 and V is TRBV7-2; 11 bases match TRBD2. Germline assignment: CDR1 SGHTA and CDR2 FQGNSA. Germline trimming cut 3 bases from V and 7 bases from J; bases unmatched to any gene: 5. The CDR3 is 15 residues long. In nucleotides, the CDR3 is TGTGCCAGCAGCTTTTCTAGCGGGAGGTGGAATGAGCAGTTCTTC. It encodes CASSFSSGRWNEQFF.

The chain is built from TRBV7-2 and TRBJ1-3; the D gene is possibly TRBD1 (6 bases). The CDR3 is made up of 17 amino acids. Germline loops: CDR1 SGHTA, CDR2 FQGNSA. Trimming pared 1 base from V and 0 bases from J, leaving 13 bases between. The CDR3 region is CASSLGTVPFSGNTIYF. The DNA of the CDR3 is TGTGCCAGCAGCTTAGGGACAGTACCTTTCTCTGGAAACACCATATATTTT.

This clonotype was found a few times. The gene calls are TRBV7-7 and TRBJ2-5, with D uncertain. V lost 5 bases and J lost 5, with 9 bases in between. CDR3 length equals 12 residues. Germline V gene sequence: CDR1 SSHAT, CDR2 FNYEAQ (reference sequence). CDR3 region: CASSPGLETQYF. The CDR3 DNA reads TGTGCCAGCAGCCCCGGCTTGGAGACCCAGTACTTC.

This sequence joins TRBV20-1 and TRBJ1-2, with a tentative D call TRBD1 (6 bases). The V gene's germline CDR1 is DFQATT and CDR2 SNEGSKA (reference sequence). CDR3 length: 13 residues. V was pared by 2 bases and J by 5 bases, with 12 bases between. CDR3 in amino acids: CSARRGPRYGYTF. CDR3 sequence (DNA): TGCAGTGCTAGACGGGGGCCGAGGTATGGCTACACCTTC.

This chain links TRBV7-2 with TRBJ2-1; D uncertain. The CDR3 sequence is 14 residues long. Germline V gene lookup returns CDR1 SGHTA and CDR2 FQGNSA. V was pared by 5 bases and J by 3 bases, with 11 bases between. The CDR3 DNA sequence: TGTGCCAGCAGCCACAGCAAGAGCTACAATGAGCAGTTCTTC. Residues: CASSHSKSYNEQFF.

The V gene is TRBV6-2 or TRBV6-3, the J gene TRBJ2-2; TRBD1 aligns across 9 bases. J was trimmed by 6 bases and V by 6 bases; bases with no gene match: 11. From germline, CDR1 is MNHEY and CDR2 SVGEGT. This CDR3 has 16 amino acids. This chain's CDR3 is CASRPPGQGISGELFF. The CDR3 DNA reads as TGTGCCAGCAGACCGCCGGGACAGGGAATTTCCGGGGAGCTGTTTTTT.

The rearrangement joins TRBV18 to TRBJ2-7; D possibly corresponds to TRBD1 (5 bases). Germline V CDR1 and CDR2: KGHSH, LQKENI. CDR3 size: 14 residues. With 3 bases removed from V and 2 bases from J, the gap between germline ends came to 11 bases. CDR3 residues: CASSPSQGPYEQYF. The CDR3 bases are TGTGCCAGCTCACCCAGCCAGGGTCCCTACGAGCAGTACTTC.

Relative to its sample, this clonotype is large (0.1 to 1%). This chain connects TRBV6-5 to TRBJ1-2; TRBD1 agrees at 8 bases. With V trimmed by 0 bases and J by 8 bases, 11 bases remained unmatched. Germline V CDR1 and CDR2: MNHEY, SVGAGI. This CDR3 is built from 16 residues. The chain's CDR3 is CASSYSKETGEDGYTF. CDR3 coding DNA: TGTGCCAGCAGTTACTCTAAGGAGACAGGGGAGGACGGCTACACCTTC.

This clonotype was counted only a few times. V usage is TRBV7-2 and J usage is TRBJ2-1; TRBD1 matches 9 bases. Germline trimming cut 5 bases from V and 7 bases from J; bases unmatched to any gene: 9. The CDR3 runs 15 residues. The V gene's germline CDR1 is SGHTA and CDR2 FQGNSA. The CDR3, as DNA: TGTGCCAGCAGCAACACAGGGGGCGGTCGGAATGAGCAGTTCTTC. It specifies CASSNTGGGRNEQFF.

The chain employs TRBV7-3 and TRBJ2-2, with a tentative D call TRBD1 (5 bases). The V gene lost 6 bases and the J gene lost 5 bases, with 10 bases spanning the gap. CDR1 is SGHTA and CDR2 is FQGTGA in the germline V gene. CDR3 size: 13 residues. CDR3 DNA: TGTGCCAGCAGTTCCCGACAGACCGGGGAGCTGTTTTTT. Translation: CASSSRQTGELFF.

V gene TRBV10-3 combines with J gene TRBJ1-2, with a possible D match to TRBD1 (5 bases). This CDR3 has 12 amino acids. With 0 bases removed from V and 8 bases from J, the gap between germline ends came to 7 bases. Germline assignment: CDR1 ENHRY and CDR2 SYGVKD. The CDR3 bases are TGTGCCATCAGTGAGTCCTGGGACGGCTACACCTTC. It yields the protein CAISESWDGYTF.

The gene calls are TRBV29-1 and TRBJ2-1, with D possibly TRBD2 on 6 matching bases. The ends were cut back, 3 bases at V and 10 bases at J, with 16 bases in the middle. CDR1 SQVTM and CDR2 ANQGSEA come from the germline V gene. The CDR3 has 13 residues. CDR3 region: CSVEGRPYGEQFF. CDR3 DNA: TGCAGCGTTGAGGGGAGGCCTTACGGGGAGCAGTTCTTC.

The chain has TRBV20-1 and TRBJ1-2; 7 bases are a match to TRBD1. With 3 bases clipped from V and 4 bases from J, the junction kept 2 bases outside the gene matches. The CDR3 runs to 12 residues. The V gene's germline CDR1 is DFQATT and CDR2 SNEGSKA (reference sequence). Here the CDR3 DNA reads TGCAGTGCTAGGGACAGGACCTATGGCTACACCTTC. It translates to CSARDRTYGYTF.

J is TRBJ2-7 and V is TRBV11-1, with 9 bases aligning to TRBD1. The CDR3 runs to 15 residues. Germline CDR1 reads SGHAT; CDR2 reads FQDESV (reference sequence). The junction had 7 bases not matched to a gene; V was cut back by 6 bases and J by 1 base. Here the CDR3 DNA reads TGTGCCAGCAGTTCCCGGGACAGGGAGTCCTACGAGCAGTACTTC. Its protein product is CASSSRDRESYEQYF.

V usage is TRBV6-5 and J usage is TRBJ1-1, with D tentatively TRBD1 (5 bases). Germline V gene sequence: CDR1 MNHEY, CDR2 SVGAGI. The V and J ends lost 5 bases and 6 bases respectively, with 13 bases between them. The CDR3 runs 13 residues. The CDR3 reads CASSGPGTAEAFF. As DNA, the CDR3 is TGTGCCAGCAGTGGACCAGGGACCGCTGAAGCTTTCTTT.

The chain combines TRBV28 with TRBJ2-7; D is ambiguous. The CDR3 is 11 amino acids. The germline gives CDR1 MDHEN, CDR2 SYDVKM. V was cut by 5 bases and J by 7 bases, with 9 bases left in between. CDR3 DNA: TGTGCCAGCAGTCTGATGCGGGAGCAGTACTTC. It yields the protein CASSLMREQYF.

The chain joins TRBV7-4 to TRBJ2-7; D ambiguous. Germline V lookup: CDR1 SGHVT, CDR2 SQSDAQ. Trimming shortened V by 2 bases and J by 4 bases, and 12 bases separated the two germline ends. This CDR3 is 14 amino acids long. The CDR3 DNA follows: TGTGCCAGCAGCTTATACGACACCCAATACGAGCAGTACTTC. This translates into CASSLYDTQYEQYF.

As DNA, the CDR3 is TGCAGTGCTAGACAGGGAGCCTACGAGCAGTACTTC. This gives the protein CSARQGAYEQYF. This sequence joins TRBV20-1 and TRBJ2-7; possibly TRBD1 or TRBD2 for D (5 bases each). This CDR3 has 12 amino acids. The V and J ends lost 2 bases and 2 bases respectively, with 7 bases between them. Germline V gene lookup returns CDR1 DFQATT and CDR2 SNEGSKA (reference sequence).

This chain uses TRBV7-9 with TRBJ2-7; D is perhaps TRBD1 or TRBD2 (5 bases each). Germline CDR1 and CDR2: SEHNR and FQNEAQ (reference sequence). The CDR3 length is 12 residues. Between the trimmed V and J ends, which lost 5 bases and 1 base, there was a span of 6 bases. The CDR3 protein is CASSEGSYEQYF. The CDR3 nucleotides read TGTGCCAGCAGCGAGGGGTCCTACGAGCAGTACTTC.